The clone carrying this T cell receptor (beta chain) was seen a few times. This specimen comes from a study of response to subunit inactivated influenza vaccine. One entry per CDR3 protein results from TCRdb running MiXCR on the RT-PCR reads. This sample has just under 550,000 distinct CDR3 sequences; roughly 23% occur once, and the top ten carry about 2.8%. Trimming took 3 bases from V and 5 from J, leaving 13 bases between them. This CDR3 is 14 amino acids long. The sample was also linked to a second study, of T cells expressing NK-cell markers. As that study records: cDNA encoding TCR beta was synthesized via 5'RACE template switching incorporating UMIs.

This specimen was CD4+ T cells sorted from PBMCs, taken roughly 13 days after vaccination. V and J are TRBV12-3 or TRBV12-4 and TRBJ1-2; TRBD1 might be the D (5 bases). The sequence derives from a man between 45 and 60 years old who received an inactivated influenza vaccine. The CDR3 loop is CASSLRWRGYGYTF. The CDR3 DNA sequence: TGTGCCAGCAGTTTGAGGTGGAGGGGATATGGCTACACCTTC.